This T cell receptor beta chain was sequenced during a study of T cells after yellow fever vaccination. One entry per CDR3 protein, called by TCRdb with MiXCR from the 5' RACE reads. This sample has 510,000 or so distinct CDR3 sequences, with 15% to 20% found just once. CDR3 length: 15 amino acids. Germline loops: CDR1 DFQATT, CDR2 SNEGSKA (reference sequence). V dropped 5 bases and J dropped 0; count of bases not matched to a gene: 4. This clonotype was counted a few times. V and J are TRBV20-1 and TRBJ2-3; 11 nucleotides agree with TRBD2. The clonotype was recovered from a man aged 30 to 39 who received the YFV17D yellow fever vaccine. The starting material was PBMCs, obtained 15 days after the yellow fever booster vaccination. CDR3 in DNA: TGCAGTGCTGTGGGGACTAGCGGAAGCACAGATACGCAGTATTTT. Its translation is CSAVGTSGSTDTQYF.